Shown below are 12 T cell receptor beta chains from a single sample sequenced in a study of response to subunit inactivated influenza vaccine. In TCRdb, the RT-PCR reads were re-called with MiXCR into one record per CDR3 protein. The data show 750,000 to 850,000 distinct CDR3 sequences, roughly 20% seen once. Sequenced here: PBMCs from blood, sampled 5 days after vaccination. The origin of the receptors is a man aged 50-59 years who received an inactivated influenza vaccine.

The chain joins TRBV20-1 to TRBJ2-7, with 8 bases identical to TRBD1. The germline V gene encodes CDR1 DFQATT and CDR2 SNEGSKA (reference sequence). CDR3 length: 14 residues. J gave up 2 bases and V 5 bases, and 8 bases lay outside the gene matches. The CDR3 nucleotides read TGCAGTGCTGATTCAGGGGGCCACACCTACGAGCAGTACTTC. It codes for CSADSGGHTYEQYF.

The J gene is TRBJ2-5, the V gene TRBV7-9; maybe TRBD1 (5 bases). This CDR3 is 13 amino acids long. Germline-derived CDR1 and CDR2 are SEHNR and FQNEAQ (reference sequence). V was cut by 1 base and J by 11 bases, with 14 bases left in between. CDR3 bases: TGTGCCAGCAGCTTAGGGGAAGTCAGGGCGCAGTACTTC. Protein: CASSLGEVRAQYF.

Here the CDR3 DNA reads TGCGCCAGCAGCTTGGAGGGACAGGGAGCCCGGAACATTCAGTACTTC. Translation gives CASSLEGQGARNIQYF. The V gene is TRBV5-1, the J gene TRBJ2-4, with 9 positions matching TRBD1. Germline CDR1 reads SGHRS; CDR2 reads YFSETQ. V lost 0 bases, J lost 7 bases, and 8 bases stayed unmatched. The CDR3 has 16 residues. The full variable domain, completed using reference TRBV5-1 and TRBJ2-4, is KAGVTQTPRYLIKTRGQQVTLSCSPISGHRSVSWYQQTPGQGLQFLFEYFSETQRNKGNFPGRFSGRQFSNSRSEMNVSTLELGDSALYLCASSLEGQGARNIQYFGAGTRLSVL.

The genes are TRBV19 and TRBJ2-1, with 12 bases fitting TRBD2. With V trimmed by 4 bases and J by 6 bases, 7 bases remained unmatched. CDR1 is LNHDA and CDR2 is SQIVND in the germline V gene (reference sequence). This CDR3 has 16 residues. CDR3 region: CASSTGLAGLINEQFF. DNA of the CDR3: TGTGCCAGTAGTACGGGACTAGCGGGTCTGATCAATGAGCAGTTCTTC. Drawing the rest from reference TRBV19 and TRBJ2-1, the complete variable domain is DGGITQSPKYLFRKEGQNVTLSCEQNLNHDAMYWYRQDPGQGLRLIYYSQIVNDFQKGDIAEGYSVSREKKESFPLTVTSAQKNPTAFYLCASSTGLAGLINEQFFGPGTRLTVL.

This clonotype was detected a few times. The V gene is TRBV5-1, the J gene TRBJ2-7, with 8 bases that match TRBD1. CDR3 length equals 15 residues. The V and J ends lost 2 bases and 2 bases, in that order; junction bases with no gene match: 6. Germline V CDR1 and CDR2: SGHRS, YFSETQ. CDR3 nucleotide sequence: TGCGCCAGCAGCTTACGGACAGGGCCTACCTACGAGCAGTACTTC. Translation gives CASSLRTGPTYEQYF.

This clonotype was picked up a small number of times. V gene TRBV29-1 combines with J gene TRBJ2-1; possible D gene TRBD2, 5 bases. Trimming left V 3 bases short and J 7 bases short, with 13 bases between. Germline V gene lookup returns CDR1 SQVTM and CDR2 ANQGSEA. The CDR3 length is 13 residues. The CDR3 is CSVDFTTSNEQFF. The CDR3 DNA follows: TGCAGCGTTGACTTTACCACTAGTAATGAGCAGTTCTTC.

The V and J genes are TRBV5-1 and TRBJ2-3; the match to TRBD2 covers 9 bases. V gave up 0 bases and J gave up 5 bases; unmatched junction bases: 7. CDR1 SGHRS and CDR2 YFSETQ come from the germline V gene. The CDR3 runs 16 residues. CDR3 protein: CASSLGAGGPEDTQYF. CDR3 in DNA: TGCGCCAGCAGCTTGGGTGCGGGGGGGCCGGAAGATACGCAGTATTTT.

In its sample, this clonotype was seen a few times. This chain uses TRBV20-1 with TRBJ2-1, with D tentatively TRBD1 (6 bases). Trimming removed 3 bases at V and 1 base at J, with 7 bases between. The germline CDR1 and CDR2 sequences are DFQATT and SNEGSKA (reference sequence). This CDR3 is 13 amino acids long. CDR3 amino acids: CSARGASYNEQFF. The CDR3 nucleotides are TGCAGTGCTAGGGGGGCTTCCTACAATGAGCAGTTCTTC.

This clonotype has just a few counts. This chain uses TRBV9 with TRBJ1-2, with D hard to call. The CDR3 spans 13 residues. Trimming left V 0 bases short and J 4 bases short, with 7 bases between. CDR1 and CDR2 from the germline V gene are SGDLS and YYNGEE. DNA of the CDR3: TGTGCCAGCAGCGTAGGAGTAGGCTATGGCTACACCTTC. Protein: CASSVGVGYGYTF.

This clonotype was observed a few times. The V and J genes are TRBV9 and TRBJ2-3; D is unclear. V was pared by 2 bases and J by 3 bases, with 7 bases between. The germline V gene encodes CDR1 SGDLS and CDR2 YYNGEE. This CDR3 region has 13 residues. CDR3 amino acids: CASSVSMTDTQYF. CDR3 coding DNA: TGTGCCAGCAGCGTCTCAATGACAGATACGCAGTATTTT.

The table lists this clonotype with many counts. V gene TRBV11-2 combines with J gene TRBJ2-3; TRBD1 aligns across 7 bases. The CDR3 sequence is 13 residues long. The trim removed 5 bases at V and 8 bases at J, leaving 7 bases unmatched. CDR1 is SGHAT, CDR2 FQNNGV, per germline. CDR3 region: CASSPTGVRTQYF. CDR3 sequence (DNA): TGTGCCAGCAGCCCCACAGGGGTTCGTACGCAGTATTTT.

This clonotype was observed many times. The chain carries TRBV6-2 or TRBV6-3 and TRBJ2-7; D perhaps matches TRBD1 (5 bases). The CDR3 has 15 residues. Germline lookup yields CDR1 MNHEY and CDR2 SVGEGT. With 6 bases removed from V and 2 bases from J, the gap between germline ends came to 17 bases. DNA of the CDR3: TGTGCCAGCAGATCGATCAGGGTAAGGACCTACGAGCAGTACTTC. Its protein product is CASRSIRVRTYEQYF.